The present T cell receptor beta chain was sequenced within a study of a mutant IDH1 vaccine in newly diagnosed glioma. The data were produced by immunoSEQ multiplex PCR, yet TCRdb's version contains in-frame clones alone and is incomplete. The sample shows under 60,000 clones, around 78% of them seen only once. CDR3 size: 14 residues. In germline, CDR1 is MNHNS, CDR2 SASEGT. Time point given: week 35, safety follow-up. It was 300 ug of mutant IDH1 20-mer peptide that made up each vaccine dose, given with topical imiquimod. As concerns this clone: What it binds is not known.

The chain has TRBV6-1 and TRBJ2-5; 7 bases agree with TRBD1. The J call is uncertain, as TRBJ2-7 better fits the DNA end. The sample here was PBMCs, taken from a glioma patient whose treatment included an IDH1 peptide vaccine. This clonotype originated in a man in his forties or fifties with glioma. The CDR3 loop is CASSEGDSSYEQYF. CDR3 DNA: TGTGCCAGCAGTGAAGGGGACAGCTCCTACGAGCAGTACTTC.